The 21 T cell receptor beta chains below all came from one sample that was sequenced in a study of T cell changes during pregnancy in multiple sclerosis. TCRdb's table, derived via immunoSEQ multiplex PCR, lists solely in-frame clones and lacks some. The sample lists about 50,000 clones, approximately 90% occurring once. This material consisted of CD4+ T cells from peripheral blood mononuclear cells, taken after pregnancy. The receptors come from a female donor with multiple sclerosis, enrolled in a pregnancy study.

The chain combines TRBV6-6 with TRBJ2-3, with a tentative D call TRBD1 (5 bases). Deletions cut 5 bases from V and 0 bases from J, with 15 bases between. Germline V lookup: CDR1 MNHNY, CDR2 SVGAGI (reference sequence). The CDR3 extends over 16 amino acids. CDR3 in amino acids: CASSPGWGASTDTQYF. Here the CDR3 DNA reads TGTGCCAGCAGTCCCGGGTGGGGCGCTAGCACAGATACGCAGTATTTT.

The V gene is TRBV30, the J gene TRBJ2-7, with D possibly matching TRBD2 (6 bases). The V gene's germline CDR1 is GTSNPN and CDR2 SVGIG (reference sequence). The CDR3 spans 15 residues. V was clipped by 1 base and J by 1 base, with 14 bases between them. Here the CDR3 DNA reads TGTGCCTGGAGTGGAAGGGCTAGCGCTTCCTACGAGCAGTACTTC. Protein product: CAWSGRASASYEQYF.

As regards this clone: Germline and junction disagree at one end, which may indicate a read error. The J gene is TRBJ2-3, the V gene TRBV7-9; 7 nucleotides agree with TRBD1. Germline V gene sequence: CDR1 SEHNR, CDR2 FQNEAQ (reference sequence). This CDR3 spans 15 amino acids. The CDR3 sequence: CASSPQGQRTATQYF. CDR3 bases: TGTGCCAGCAGCCCACAGGGACAGAGGACAGCTACGCAGTATTTT.

The chain combines TRBV5-6 with TRBJ2-1, with a tentative D call TRBD2 (6 bases). Per the germline V gene, CDR1 is SGHDT and CDR2 is YYEEEE. The CDR3 runs 14 residues. Between the trimmed V and J ends, which lost 0 bases and 4 bases, there was a span of 8 bases. This CDR3 is CASSLGRGYNEQFF. CDR3 DNA sequence: TGTGCCAGCAGCTTGGGGCGGGGATACAATGAGCAGTTCTTC. The full variable domain, in which reference TRBV5-6 and TRBJ2-1 provide the parts outside the CDR3, is DAGVTQSPTHLIKTRGQQVTLRCSPKSGHDTVSWYQQALGQGPQFIFQYYEEEERQRGNFPDRFSGHQFPNYSSELNVNALLLGDSALYLCASSLGRGYNEQFFGPGTRLTVL.

V and J are TRBV7-2 and TRBJ1-2; D possibly corresponds to TRBD1 (6 bases). V was clipped by 5 bases and J by 4 bases, with 14 bases between them. The CDR3 is made up of 14 amino acids. Germline CDR1 reads SGHTA; CDR2 reads FQGNSA. CDR3 amino acids: CASSPLGGPYGYTF. For the CDR3, the DNA is TGTGCCAGCAGCCCCCTCGGGGGGCCCTATGGCTACACCTTC.

The chain uses TRBV2 and TRBJ2-2, with 9 bases aligning to TRBD2. This CDR3 has 14 residues. The germline V gene has CDR1 SNHLY and CDR2 FYNNEI. V trimming: 8 bases; J trimming: 5 bases; junction bases outside the gene matches: 6. CDR3 sequence: CASLSGRKTGELFF. The CDR3 coding sequence is TGTGCCAGCCTTAGCGGGAGAAAGACCGGGGAGCTGTTTTTT.

This chain connects TRBV9 to TRBJ1-1, with a weak D call TRBD1 (6 bases). The germline V gene encodes CDR1 SGDLS and CDR2 YYNGEE. V was trimmed by 0 bases and J by 1 base, leaving 7 bases between them. This CDR3 contains 14 residues. DNA of the CDR3: TGTGCCAGCAGCGTAGGGGGGCAGAACACTGAAGCTTTCTTT. It translates to CASSVGGQNTEAFF. Based on the CDR3 plus reference TRBV9 and TRBJ1-1, the full variable domain is DSGVTQTPKHLITATGQRVTLRCSPRSGDLSVYWYQQSLDQGLQFLIQYYNGEERAKGNILERFSAQQFPDLHSELNLSSLELGDSALYFCASSVGGQNTEAFFGQGTRLTVV.

This chain links TRBV30 with TRBJ1-4, with D possibly being TRBD1 (6 bases). CDR3 size: 14 residues. Looked up from germline, CDR1 is GTSNPN and CDR2 is SVGIG (reference sequence). The CDR3 here is CARGGLSADEKLFF. The CDR3 coding sequence is TGTGCTCGGGGGGGCCTCTCGGCGGATGAAAAACTGTTTTTT. Full variable domain (outside the CDR3, taken from reference TRBV30 and TRBJ1-4): SQTIHQWPATLVQPVGSPLSLECTVEGTSNPNLYWYRQAAGRGLQLLFYSVGIGQISSEVPQNLSASRPQDRQFILSSKKLLLSDSGFYLCARGGLSADEKLFFGSGTQLSVL.

This clone appeared a single time. This sequence joins TRBV27 and TRBJ2-3, with D possibly matching TRBD2 (6 bases). The V gene's germline CDR1 is MNHEY and CDR2 SMNVEV (reference sequence). The CDR3 length is 14 residues. The ends were cut back, 6 bases at V and 0 bases at J, with 10 bases in the middle. The CDR3 region has the DNA TGTGCCAGCAGGGACTACCGGAGCACAGATACGCAGTATTTT. Amino acids: CASRDYRSTDTQYF.

The V call is TRBV30, the J call TRBJ2-3; 8 positions agree with TRBD2. Germline V lookup: CDR1 GTSNPN, CDR2 SVGIG (reference sequence). The CDR3 is 13 residues long. After removal of 1 base from V and 4 bases from J, the junction contained 1 base not matched to a gene. The CDR3 region has the DNA TGTGCCTGGAGTGCGGGAGGGCCAGATACGCAGTATTTT. This codes for CAWSAGGPDTQYF.

The genes are TRBV19 and TRBJ2-3, with D possibly being TRBD2 (6 bases). Looked up from germline, CDR1 is LNHDA and CDR2 is SQIVND (reference sequence). The CDR3 runs to 13 residues. V was clipped by 4 bases and J by 6 bases, with 11 bases between them. The CDR3 DNA follows: TGTGCCAGTAGTAAAAACCGGGGGGATACGCAGTATTTT. Amino acid sequence: CASSKNRGDTQYF.

CDR3 in amino acids: CASSLRTAASNQPQHF. Here the CDR3 DNA reads TGTGCCAGCAGCCTTCGGACAGCGGCTAGCAATCAGCCCCAGCATTTT. The chain combines TRBV28 with TRBJ1-5; maybe TRBD1 (6 bases). This CDR3 has 16 amino acids. The germline V and J ends were trimmed by 6 bases and 0 bases, with 15 bases remaining between them. Looked up from germline, CDR1 is MDHEN and CDR2 is SYDVKM.

The CDR3, as DNA: TGTGCCAGCTCAGCCCCCGGGGGGATTTACAATGAGCAGTTCTTC. Protein sequence: CASSAPGGIYNEQFF. This chain links TRBV18 with TRBJ2-1; 7 positions agree with TRBD2. The trim removed 5 bases at V and 4 bases at J, leaving 8 bases unmatched. This CDR3 spans 15 amino acids. Germline V gene data show CDR1 as KGHSH and CDR2 as LQKENI.

The rearrangement links TRBV5-1 to TRBJ2-3, with 7 bases aligning to TRBD1. The CDR3 loop spans 15 amino acids. V was pared by 0 bases and J by 4 bases, with 5 bases of the junction left unmatched. Per germline, CDR1 SGHRS and CDR2 YFSETQ. CDR3 region: CASSLGLTGSDTQYF. As DNA, the CDR3 is TGCGCCAGCAGCTTGGGATTGACAGGGTCAGATACGCAGTATTTT.

This chain uses TRBV7-6 with TRBJ1-3, with TRBD1 as a possible D gene (6 bases). Germline values: CDR1 SGHVS, CDR2 FNYEAQ. The length of the CDR3 is 17 residues. Between the trimmed V and J ends, which lost 4 bases and 1 base, there was a span of 17 bases. CDR3 amino acids: CASSSTGTPFSGNTIYF. The CDR3 DNA is TGTGCCAGCAGCTCAACCGGGACACCTTTTTCTGGAAACACCATATATTTT.

The chain combines TRBV5-1 with TRBJ2-7; D remains ambiguous. The length of the CDR3 is 13 residues. The germline V gene has CDR1 SGHRS and CDR2 YFSETQ. The V and J ends lost 2 bases and 4 bases respectively, with 10 bases between them. CDR3 in amino acids: CASSFRANYEQYF. CDR3 DNA: TGCGCCAGCAGCTTCCGAGCGAATTACGAGCAGTACTTC.

V usage is TRBV27 and J usage is TRBJ1-1; unclear D gene. Trimming left V 8 bases short and J 0 bases short, with 13 bases between. The germline CDR1 and CDR2 sequences are MNHEY and SMNVEV (reference sequence). The CDR3 is 14 amino acids. CDR3 amino acids: CASRTGWMNTEAFF. In nucleotides, the CDR3 is TGTGCCAGCCGGACTGGATGGATGAACACTGAAGCTTTCTTT.

The chain uses TRBV9 and TRBJ1-2, with D maybe TRBD1 (6 bases). Germline lookup yields CDR1 SGDLS and CDR2 YYNGEE. The CDR3 contains 15 residues. Trimming removed 3 bases from V and 0 bases from J, with 12 bases in between. Here the CDR3 reads CASSDGQTANYGYTF. The CDR3 DNA reads TGTGCCAGCAGCGACGGACAGACCGCTAACTATGGCTACACCTTC.

A word on this clone: One end of the junction varies from germline; a read error may be responsible. The rearrangement joins TRBV5-5 to TRBJ2-1; D perhaps matches TRBD1 (6 bases). Germline V gene sequence: CDR1 SGHKS, CDR2 YYEKEE (reference sequence). This CDR3 comprises 15 residues. The CDR3: CDSSLGQGMDNEQFF. CDR3 DNA sequence: TGTGACAGCAGCTTGGGTCAGGGGATGGACAATGAGCAGTTCTTC.

This rearrangement joins TRBV19 to TRBJ2-7, with 8 nucleotides matching TRBD1. Germline trimming cut 7 bases from V and 0 bases from J; bases unmatched to any gene: 14. This CDR3 has 17 amino acids. Germline V gene data show CDR1 as LNHDA and CDR2 as SQIVND (reference sequence). CDR3 loop: CASTSRGQGSSSYEQYF. As DNA, the CDR3 is TGTGCCAGTACCAGCCGAGGACAGGGATCCTCCTCCTACGAGCAGTACTTC. Combining the CDR3 with reference TRBV19 and TRBJ2-7 gives the whole variable domain DGGITQSPKYLFRKEGQNVTLSCEQNLNHDAMYWYRQDPGQGLRLIYYSQIVNDFQKGDIAEGYSVSREKKESFPLTVTSAQKNPTAFYLCASTSRGQGSSSYEQYFGPGTRLTVT.

This clone was recorded once. V usage is TRBV27 and J usage is TRBJ1-5; 11 bases map to TRBD1. Germline assignment: CDR1 MNHEY and CDR2 SMNVEV (reference sequence). CDR3 length: 16 amino acids. V lost 1 base, J lost 5 bases, and 4 bases stayed unmatched. The CDR3: CASSLWGDRGYQPQHF. The CDR3 DNA is TGTGCCAGCAGTTTATGGGGGGACAGGGGGTATCAGCCCCAGCATTTT.